The next 10 T cell receptor beta chains were all read from a single sample in a study of shared clonotypes between healthy human individuals. Libraries were prepared by immunoSEQ multiplex PCR; TCRdb keeps only in-frame clonotypes and omits some of them. The data show about 2,500,000 clones, just over 90% seen once. Sequencing used naive CD4+ T cells sorted from blood. Documented subset: CD45RA+ positively selected. These receptors were obtained from a man between 18 and 29 years old in good health.

The chain carries TRBV6-5 and TRBJ2-2; D is unresolved. The CDR3 length is 12 residues. The germline gives CDR1 MNHEY, CDR2 SVGAGI. Trimming shortened V by 7 bases and J by 5 bases, and 8 bases separated the two germline ends. CDR3 region: CASNPFTGELFF. The CDR3 DNA follows: TGTGCCAGCAATCCATTTACCGGGGAGCTGTTTTTT.

The chain couples TRBV7-2 to TRBJ2-5; D call uncertain. This CDR3 has 13 amino acids. V lost 5 bases, J lost 2 bases, and 9 bases lay in between. Germline CDR1 SGHTA, CDR2 FQGNSA. The CDR3 DNA sequence: TGTGCCAGCAGCCCCTCAGCACAAGAGACCCAGTACTTC. Its protein product is CASSPSAQETQYF.

A single count supports this clone. J is TRBJ2-3 and V is TRBV5-1, with 12 bases aligning to TRBD2. J lost 2 bases, V lost 3 bases, and 4 bases had no gene match. Germline V gene data show CDR1 as SGHRS and CDR2 as YFSETQ. This CDR3 spans 16 amino acids. DNA for the CDR3: TGCGCCAGCAGCTCCGGACTAGCGGGAATCACAGATACGCAGTATTTT. Encoded protein: CASSSGLAGITDTQYF.

This chain links TRBV5-2 with TRBJ1-2. TRBV5-2 is shown as a pseudogene. The CDR3 is 15 residues long. DNA for the CDR3: TGTGCCAGCAAGCAAGACGTACGAAAGACCTATGGCTACACCTTC. Translation gives CASKQDVRKTYGYTF.

V gene TRBV25-1 combines with J gene TRBJ1-2, with 7 positions matching TRBD1. Per the germline V gene, CDR1 is MGHDK and CDR2 is SYGVNS. The CDR3 is 13 amino acids. After removal of 5 bases from V and 5 bases from J, the junction contained 5 bases not matched to a gene. CDR3 sequence reads: CASSWTGNYGYTF. The CDR3 nucleotides read TGTGCCAGCAGTTGGACAGGAAATTATGGCTACACCTTC.

The chain has TRBV19 and TRBJ2-5, with TRBD2 matching over 11 bases. The germline V gene encodes CDR1 LNHDA and CDR2 SQIVND (reference sequence). Trimming took 5 bases from V and 2 from J; bases not matched to a gene: 13. The CDR3 has 18 residues. CDR3 sequence reads: CASSLHAPSGGPQETQYF. The CDR3 DNA reads as TGTGCCAGTAGTCTACACGCGCCTAGCGGGGGGCCGCAAGAGACCCAGTACTTC.

V and J are TRBV18 and TRBJ2-5; D is perhaps TRBD1 (7 bases). V shed 2 bases and J shed 1 base, with 14 bases lying between them. The CDR3 length is 16 residues. Germline V gives CDR1 KGHSH, CDR2 LQKENI. The CDR3 DNA follows: TGTGCCAGCTCACCAACTGCGGGACAGTCCCAAGAGACCCAGTACTTC. Translated: CASSPTAGQSQETQYF.

The chain has TRBV5-1 and TRBJ1-4; TRBD1 aligns across 9 bases. The germline V gene encodes CDR1 SGHRS and CDR2 YFSETQ. The CDR3 runs to 20 residues. Trimming removed 0 bases from V and 2 bases from J; junction bases left unmatched: 14. The CDR3 DNA is TGCGCCAGCAGCTTGGGACCTTCCGGGACAGGGATGTCCACTAATGAAAAACTGTTTTTT. It is translated as CASSLGPSGTGMSTNEKLFF.

This chain connects TRBV30 to TRBJ1-5; maybe TRBD1 (5 bases). Germline V gives CDR1 GTSNPN, CDR2 SVGIG (reference sequence). CDR3 length: 15 residues. The V end was cut by 3 bases, the J end by 0 bases, with 12 bases between. Here the CDR3 reads CAWSGGFSSNQPQHF. The CDR3 DNA sequence: TGTGCCTGGAGCGGGGGGTTCTCTAGCAATCAGCCCCAGCATTTT.

Comment on this clone: At the DNA level, this CDR3 is encoded by other sequences in the same sample as well. The J gene is TRBJ1-1, the V gene TRBV11-2; TRBD1 might be the D (5 bases). Trimming shortened V by 4 bases and J by 0 bases, and 9 bases separated the two germline ends. The CDR3 consists of 14 residues. Per the germline V gene, CDR1 is SGHAT and CDR2 is FQNNGV. This CDR3 reads CASSSQGLNTEAFF. In DNA form, the CDR3 reads TGTGCCAGCAGCTCCCAGGGTCTGAACACTGAAGCTTTCTTT.